Presented here are 10 T cell receptor beta chains from one specimen sequenced in a study of STAT5B mutations in CD4+ large granular lymphocyte leukemia. Profiled with immunoSEQ multiplex PCR; TCRdb holds only in-frame clones, not every one. Among about 46,000 clones, about 80% were seen once, and the ten largest hold more than 0.3%. The sequenced sample consisted of CD4+ T cells from blood buffy coats. These receptor sequences come from a human donor in good health.

The gene calls are TRBV19 and TRBJ1-6, with unresolved D. The germline gives CDR1 LNHDA, CDR2 SQIVND (reference sequence). V lost 6 bases and J lost 0, with 9 bases in between. The CDR3 totals 15 residues. Written as DNA, the CDR3 is TGTGCCAGTAGGGACCCGAGCTCCTATAATTCACCCCTCCACTTT. It yields the protein CASRDPSSYNSPLHF.

The J gene is TRBJ1-2, the V gene TRBV7-9, with 7 bases that match TRBD1. The CDR3 is 17 residues long. The V segment lost 1 base and the J segment 4 bases; nucleotides outside the gene matches: 12. Germline CDR1 and CDR2: SEHNR and FQNEAQ (reference sequence). The CDR3 spells CASSLGRGPPHLYGYTF. In DNA form, the CDR3 reads TGTGCCAGCAGCTTAGGAAGGGGGCCCCCACACCTCTATGGCTACACCTTC.

The V and J genes are TRBV6-1 and TRBJ2-7; D unresolved. CDR1 and CDR2 from the germline V gene are MNHNS and SASEGT. The CDR3 sequence is 12 residues long. Deletions cut 5 bases from V and 3 bases from J, with 8 bases between. The CDR3 DNA is TGTGCCAGCAGTCTAGGAAACTACGAGCAGTACTTC. Translating it yields CASSLGNYEQYF.

The chain combines TRBV6-5 with TRBJ2-7; D might be TRBD1 (6 bases). The CDR3 contains 15 residues. Trimming removed 0 bases at V and 1 base at J, with 10 bases between. Germline V lookup: CDR1 MNHEY, CDR2 SVGAGI. The CDR3, as DNA: TGTGCCAGCAGTTACTCCAGGGGTGGATCCTACGAGCAGTACTTC. The encoded protein is CASSYSRGGSYEQYF.

The rearrangement joins TRBV18 to TRBJ1-4, with D unresolved. The CDR3 is 14 amino acids. V was pared by 5 bases and J by 8 bases, with 15 bases between. CDR1 KGHSH and CDR2 LQKENI come from the germline V gene. This CDR3 reads CASSAIGREEKLFF. The CDR3 DNA reads TGTGCCAGCTCAGCAATTGGGAGGGAGGAAAAACTGTTTTTT.

A single count supports this clone. The chain employs TRBV28 and TRBJ2-7; 7 nucleotides line up with TRBD1. The CDR3 length is 14 residues. The J segment lost 2 bases and the V segment lost 7 bases, leaving 8 bases of the junction unmatched. CDR1 and CDR2 from the germline V gene are MDHEN and SYDVKM. The CDR3 DNA reads as TGTGCCAGCACCGTACCGGACAGGCCCTACGAGCAGTACTTC. Translating it yields CASTVPDRPYEQYF.

This clone appeared a few times. J is TRBJ2-4 and V is TRBV7-9, with a possible D match to TRBD2 (7 bases). Germline assignment: CDR1 SEHNR and CDR2 FQNEAQ (reference sequence). The CDR3 length is 14 residues. Trimming cost V 1 base and J 7 bases, with 11 bases left between them. The CDR3 spells CASSLDREGNIQYF. In DNA, the CDR3 is TGTGCCAGCAGCTTAGACAGGGAGGGGAACATTCAGTACTTC.

The chain couples TRBV7-3 to TRBJ2-1, with 13 bases lining up with TRBD2. The CDR3 spans 18 residues. CDR1 is SGHTA, CDR2 FQGTGA, per germline. The V segment lost 2 bases and the J segment 8 bases; nucleotides outside the gene matches: 12. CDR3 nucleotide sequence: TGTGCCAGCAGCTTATTAGGCGAACTAGCGGGAGGGCTAGATGAGCAGTTCTTC. It specifies CASSLLGELAGGLDEQFF.

J is TRBJ2-5 and V is TRBV27, with TRBD1 matching over 8 bases. The CDR3 consists of 13 residues. V lost 6 bases to trimming and J lost 5 bases; unmatched junction nucleotides: 5. CDR1 is MNHEY and CDR2 is SMNVEV in the germline V gene (reference sequence). The CDR3 DNA reads as TGTGCCAGCAGGCAGGGGGCGCGGGAGACCCAGTACTTC. Translated, it gives CASRQGARETQYF.

The rearrangement uses TRBV18 and TRBJ1-4, with 11 bases that match TRBD1. Per the germline V gene, CDR1 is KGHSH and CDR2 is LQKENI. Unmatched junction bases numbered 4, after V lost 8 bases and J lost 8 bases. The CDR3 loop spans 13 amino acids. CDR3 loop: CASRGTGGEKLFF. The CDR3 DNA is TGTGCCAGCCGGGGGACAGGGGGAGAAAAACTGTTTTTT.